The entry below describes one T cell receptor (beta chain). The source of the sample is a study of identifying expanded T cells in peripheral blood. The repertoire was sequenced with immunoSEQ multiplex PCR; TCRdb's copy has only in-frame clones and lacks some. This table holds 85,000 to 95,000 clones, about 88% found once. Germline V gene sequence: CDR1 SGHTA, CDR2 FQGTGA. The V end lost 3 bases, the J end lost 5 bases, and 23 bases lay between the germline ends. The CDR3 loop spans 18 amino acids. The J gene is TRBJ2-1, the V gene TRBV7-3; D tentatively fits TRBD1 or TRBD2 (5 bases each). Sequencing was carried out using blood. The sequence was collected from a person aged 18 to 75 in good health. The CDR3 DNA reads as TGTGCCAGCAGCTTTAAAGGGTCTGCCTCCGGGACGAACAATGAGCAGTTCTTC. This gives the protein CASSFKGSASGTNNEQFF.